This T cell receptor (beta chain) was observed in a study of blood T cell repertoires in COVID-19 (dated by TCRdb to the early 2020s). About the investigation overall: Samples covering the acute and convalescent phases of COVID-19 were provided by collaborators in the United States, Italy and Spain. The prospective study material was composed of cDNA or gDNA derived from T cells, B-cell-depleted T cells, or PBMCs. The dataset comprised deeply sampled blood TCRbeta repertoires from subjects exposed to, actively infected with, or recovered from COVID-19. The repertoires were released in a freely available public database intended as a resource for research on the immune response to SARS-CoV-2. The samples were drawn from the first 160 participants of the ongoing ImmuneRACE study and from 950 to 1,500 subjects provided by 6 global collaborators. Sample metadata almost always included a de-identified subject ID, COVID-19 status, age in years and sex. Where available, HLA class I and class II types were taken from metadata supplied by the sample provider and were not determined by assay-based typing. General conclusions and limits of the study: The quantity of clinical and demographic metadata differed by source and by participant and was supplied without curation.

CDR1 is given as ENHRY and CDR2 as SYGVKD, both from the germline V gene. V trim: 4 bases; J trim: 0 bases; unmatched bases: 3. Inclusive of the bounding cysteine and phenylalanine, the CDR3 is 15 residues long. Only the CDR3 DNA is retained, 45 bases long and in frame from the first base. The immunoSEQ Assay, a bias-controlled multiplex PCR, was used to amplify TCRbeta CDR3 regions from genomic DNA. The study's processing was this. The number of nucleated cells in each sample was estimated by amplification of reference gene primers within the assay. Sequence reads were collapsed and filtered to measure the absolute abundance of every unique TCRbeta CDR3 rearrangement. For each sample, productive Simpson clonality was calculated as the square root of Simpson's diversity index over productive rearrangements. TCRdb took this table from immuneACCESS and kept in-frame rearrangements with V and J called. Such tables lack part of the clones; where checked against another copy, unresolved V genes explain under half of the gap, and the rest is unexplained. V, J and clone size reflect that table, while D and trimming were determined from the DNA. The sample records roughly 18,000 clones, roughly nine tenths of which are singletons. The leading ten clones occupy less than 20% of the sample.

With regard to this clone: No cognate antigen has been identified for it. Base qualities are not provided; no much larger clone lies one nucleotide away.

Each collaborating institution followed its own protocols to collect whole blood in K2EDTA tubes. For TCRbeta analysis, collaborators shipped samples in one of three forms: frozen whole blood, isolated PBMCs, or DNA extracted from either of those sample types. The sequence is built from TRBV10-3 and TRBJ1-1, with 9 junctional bases fitting TRBD1. The sequence came from an older man with acute or convalescent COVID-19. The sequenced sample was peripheral blood. For the CDR3, the sequence is CAISGGQGMNTEAFF. The base sequence is TGTGCCATCAGTGGGGGACAGGGTATGAACACTGAAGCTTTCTTT.